One and the same sample provided the 7 T cell receptor beta chains below, sequenced in a study of T cells in women clearing cervical HPV infection. TCRdb keeps only in-frame clones here, not all; method: immunoSEQ multiplex PCR. The sample totals more than 25,000 clones. Sequenced input: blood buffy coat. The receptors shown here come from a woman between 18 and 70 years old with a cervical HPV16 infection that either progressed to CIN3+ or cleared (not recorded which).

Worth noting for this clone: Sequencing ends 3 residues short of the CDR3 end; the germline J gene provides the rest. The J gene is TRBJ2-3, the V gene TRBV6-4; no clear D. Trimming pared 6 bases from V and 0 bases from J, leaving 13 bases between. Germline V CDR1 and CDR2: MRHNA, SNTAGT. The CDR3 runs 15 residues. The CDR3 DNA, read in part, is TGTGCCAGCAGGGCCGCGGCGGTTAGCACAGATACG. Its protein product is CASRAAAVSTDT. The CDR3, in full, reads CASRAAAVSTDTQYF.

Worth noting for this clone: The CDR3 extends 3 residues past the end of the read, so its final part is completed from the germline J gene. This chain uses TRBV2 with TRBJ2-3, with D perhaps being TRBD1 or TRBD2 (5 bases each). CDR3 size: 17 residues. Germline CDR1 is SNHLY and CDR2 is FYNNEI. Partial CDR3 DNA: TGTGCCAGCAGTGAAGGAGGCGTCAGGGCGGTGAGGGAGACG. Translation gives CASSEGGVRAVRET. The complete CDR3 sequence is CASSEGGVRAVRETQYF.

The part of the CDR3 DNA that was read is TGTGCCTTAGGACAGGGGAGGGCAGAGGAGACG. Translating it yields CALGQGRAEET. The CDR3, in full, reads CALGQGRAEETQYF. The chain is built from TRBV30 and TRBJ2-3, with 9 positions matching TRBD1. The CDR3 extends 3 residues past the end of the read, so its final part is completed from the germline J gene. The germline CDR1 and CDR2 sequences are GTSNPN and SVGIG (reference sequence). The CDR3 has 14 residues.

CDR3 DNA (partial): TGTGCCAGCAGTGACTCGACTTCTGATACG. Residues: CASSDSTSDT. Given in full, the CDR3 is CASSDSTSDTQYF. The chain carries TRBV6-4 and TRBJ2-3; D is unclear. The observed sequence ends 3 residues before the CDR3 terminus, with the missing tail filled in from the germline J gene. V lost 0 bases to trimming and J lost 6 bases, with 7 bases between them. This CDR3 has 13 residues. The germline V gene encodes CDR1 MRHNA and CDR2 SNTAGT.

Note on this clone: Coverage ceases 3 residues before the CDR3 finishes, and the germline J gene fills in the end. This chain connects TRBV4-2 to TRBJ1-2; D is unclear. CDR1 and CDR2 from the germline V gene are LGHNA and YNFKEQ. This CDR3 spans 14 amino acids. The CDR3 sequence is CASSQEYGPYDYTF. Partial CDR3 DNA: TGTGCCAGCAGCCAAGAGTATGGTCCCTACGAC.

As for this clone: With the read ending 3 residues before the CDR3 end, the germline J gene is used to fill in that end. The rearrangement joins TRBV4-2 to TRBJ1-2; 10 nucleotides align to TRBD1. The J segment lost 6 bases and the V segment lost 4 bases, leaving 17 bases of the junction unmatched. CDR3 length equals 18 residues. Looked up from germline, CDR1 is LGHNA and CDR2 is YNFKEQ. This CDR3 is CASSRNPGQGGHLDGYTF. CDR3 DNA (partial): TGTGCCAGCAGCCGCAACCCCGGACAGGGGGGACATTTGGATGGC.

Notes on this clone: The read terminates 3 residues before the CDR3 end, so the remaining end is supplied by the germline J gene. The chain has TRBV19 and TRBJ1-2; 7 bases are shared with TRBD1. The CDR3 is 14 residues long. CDR1 is LNHDA, CDR2 SQIVND, per germline (reference sequence). Here the CDR3 reads CASSGTVPPYDYTF. The part of the CDR3 DNA that was read is TGTGCCAGTAGTGGGACAGTCCCGCCCTACGAC.